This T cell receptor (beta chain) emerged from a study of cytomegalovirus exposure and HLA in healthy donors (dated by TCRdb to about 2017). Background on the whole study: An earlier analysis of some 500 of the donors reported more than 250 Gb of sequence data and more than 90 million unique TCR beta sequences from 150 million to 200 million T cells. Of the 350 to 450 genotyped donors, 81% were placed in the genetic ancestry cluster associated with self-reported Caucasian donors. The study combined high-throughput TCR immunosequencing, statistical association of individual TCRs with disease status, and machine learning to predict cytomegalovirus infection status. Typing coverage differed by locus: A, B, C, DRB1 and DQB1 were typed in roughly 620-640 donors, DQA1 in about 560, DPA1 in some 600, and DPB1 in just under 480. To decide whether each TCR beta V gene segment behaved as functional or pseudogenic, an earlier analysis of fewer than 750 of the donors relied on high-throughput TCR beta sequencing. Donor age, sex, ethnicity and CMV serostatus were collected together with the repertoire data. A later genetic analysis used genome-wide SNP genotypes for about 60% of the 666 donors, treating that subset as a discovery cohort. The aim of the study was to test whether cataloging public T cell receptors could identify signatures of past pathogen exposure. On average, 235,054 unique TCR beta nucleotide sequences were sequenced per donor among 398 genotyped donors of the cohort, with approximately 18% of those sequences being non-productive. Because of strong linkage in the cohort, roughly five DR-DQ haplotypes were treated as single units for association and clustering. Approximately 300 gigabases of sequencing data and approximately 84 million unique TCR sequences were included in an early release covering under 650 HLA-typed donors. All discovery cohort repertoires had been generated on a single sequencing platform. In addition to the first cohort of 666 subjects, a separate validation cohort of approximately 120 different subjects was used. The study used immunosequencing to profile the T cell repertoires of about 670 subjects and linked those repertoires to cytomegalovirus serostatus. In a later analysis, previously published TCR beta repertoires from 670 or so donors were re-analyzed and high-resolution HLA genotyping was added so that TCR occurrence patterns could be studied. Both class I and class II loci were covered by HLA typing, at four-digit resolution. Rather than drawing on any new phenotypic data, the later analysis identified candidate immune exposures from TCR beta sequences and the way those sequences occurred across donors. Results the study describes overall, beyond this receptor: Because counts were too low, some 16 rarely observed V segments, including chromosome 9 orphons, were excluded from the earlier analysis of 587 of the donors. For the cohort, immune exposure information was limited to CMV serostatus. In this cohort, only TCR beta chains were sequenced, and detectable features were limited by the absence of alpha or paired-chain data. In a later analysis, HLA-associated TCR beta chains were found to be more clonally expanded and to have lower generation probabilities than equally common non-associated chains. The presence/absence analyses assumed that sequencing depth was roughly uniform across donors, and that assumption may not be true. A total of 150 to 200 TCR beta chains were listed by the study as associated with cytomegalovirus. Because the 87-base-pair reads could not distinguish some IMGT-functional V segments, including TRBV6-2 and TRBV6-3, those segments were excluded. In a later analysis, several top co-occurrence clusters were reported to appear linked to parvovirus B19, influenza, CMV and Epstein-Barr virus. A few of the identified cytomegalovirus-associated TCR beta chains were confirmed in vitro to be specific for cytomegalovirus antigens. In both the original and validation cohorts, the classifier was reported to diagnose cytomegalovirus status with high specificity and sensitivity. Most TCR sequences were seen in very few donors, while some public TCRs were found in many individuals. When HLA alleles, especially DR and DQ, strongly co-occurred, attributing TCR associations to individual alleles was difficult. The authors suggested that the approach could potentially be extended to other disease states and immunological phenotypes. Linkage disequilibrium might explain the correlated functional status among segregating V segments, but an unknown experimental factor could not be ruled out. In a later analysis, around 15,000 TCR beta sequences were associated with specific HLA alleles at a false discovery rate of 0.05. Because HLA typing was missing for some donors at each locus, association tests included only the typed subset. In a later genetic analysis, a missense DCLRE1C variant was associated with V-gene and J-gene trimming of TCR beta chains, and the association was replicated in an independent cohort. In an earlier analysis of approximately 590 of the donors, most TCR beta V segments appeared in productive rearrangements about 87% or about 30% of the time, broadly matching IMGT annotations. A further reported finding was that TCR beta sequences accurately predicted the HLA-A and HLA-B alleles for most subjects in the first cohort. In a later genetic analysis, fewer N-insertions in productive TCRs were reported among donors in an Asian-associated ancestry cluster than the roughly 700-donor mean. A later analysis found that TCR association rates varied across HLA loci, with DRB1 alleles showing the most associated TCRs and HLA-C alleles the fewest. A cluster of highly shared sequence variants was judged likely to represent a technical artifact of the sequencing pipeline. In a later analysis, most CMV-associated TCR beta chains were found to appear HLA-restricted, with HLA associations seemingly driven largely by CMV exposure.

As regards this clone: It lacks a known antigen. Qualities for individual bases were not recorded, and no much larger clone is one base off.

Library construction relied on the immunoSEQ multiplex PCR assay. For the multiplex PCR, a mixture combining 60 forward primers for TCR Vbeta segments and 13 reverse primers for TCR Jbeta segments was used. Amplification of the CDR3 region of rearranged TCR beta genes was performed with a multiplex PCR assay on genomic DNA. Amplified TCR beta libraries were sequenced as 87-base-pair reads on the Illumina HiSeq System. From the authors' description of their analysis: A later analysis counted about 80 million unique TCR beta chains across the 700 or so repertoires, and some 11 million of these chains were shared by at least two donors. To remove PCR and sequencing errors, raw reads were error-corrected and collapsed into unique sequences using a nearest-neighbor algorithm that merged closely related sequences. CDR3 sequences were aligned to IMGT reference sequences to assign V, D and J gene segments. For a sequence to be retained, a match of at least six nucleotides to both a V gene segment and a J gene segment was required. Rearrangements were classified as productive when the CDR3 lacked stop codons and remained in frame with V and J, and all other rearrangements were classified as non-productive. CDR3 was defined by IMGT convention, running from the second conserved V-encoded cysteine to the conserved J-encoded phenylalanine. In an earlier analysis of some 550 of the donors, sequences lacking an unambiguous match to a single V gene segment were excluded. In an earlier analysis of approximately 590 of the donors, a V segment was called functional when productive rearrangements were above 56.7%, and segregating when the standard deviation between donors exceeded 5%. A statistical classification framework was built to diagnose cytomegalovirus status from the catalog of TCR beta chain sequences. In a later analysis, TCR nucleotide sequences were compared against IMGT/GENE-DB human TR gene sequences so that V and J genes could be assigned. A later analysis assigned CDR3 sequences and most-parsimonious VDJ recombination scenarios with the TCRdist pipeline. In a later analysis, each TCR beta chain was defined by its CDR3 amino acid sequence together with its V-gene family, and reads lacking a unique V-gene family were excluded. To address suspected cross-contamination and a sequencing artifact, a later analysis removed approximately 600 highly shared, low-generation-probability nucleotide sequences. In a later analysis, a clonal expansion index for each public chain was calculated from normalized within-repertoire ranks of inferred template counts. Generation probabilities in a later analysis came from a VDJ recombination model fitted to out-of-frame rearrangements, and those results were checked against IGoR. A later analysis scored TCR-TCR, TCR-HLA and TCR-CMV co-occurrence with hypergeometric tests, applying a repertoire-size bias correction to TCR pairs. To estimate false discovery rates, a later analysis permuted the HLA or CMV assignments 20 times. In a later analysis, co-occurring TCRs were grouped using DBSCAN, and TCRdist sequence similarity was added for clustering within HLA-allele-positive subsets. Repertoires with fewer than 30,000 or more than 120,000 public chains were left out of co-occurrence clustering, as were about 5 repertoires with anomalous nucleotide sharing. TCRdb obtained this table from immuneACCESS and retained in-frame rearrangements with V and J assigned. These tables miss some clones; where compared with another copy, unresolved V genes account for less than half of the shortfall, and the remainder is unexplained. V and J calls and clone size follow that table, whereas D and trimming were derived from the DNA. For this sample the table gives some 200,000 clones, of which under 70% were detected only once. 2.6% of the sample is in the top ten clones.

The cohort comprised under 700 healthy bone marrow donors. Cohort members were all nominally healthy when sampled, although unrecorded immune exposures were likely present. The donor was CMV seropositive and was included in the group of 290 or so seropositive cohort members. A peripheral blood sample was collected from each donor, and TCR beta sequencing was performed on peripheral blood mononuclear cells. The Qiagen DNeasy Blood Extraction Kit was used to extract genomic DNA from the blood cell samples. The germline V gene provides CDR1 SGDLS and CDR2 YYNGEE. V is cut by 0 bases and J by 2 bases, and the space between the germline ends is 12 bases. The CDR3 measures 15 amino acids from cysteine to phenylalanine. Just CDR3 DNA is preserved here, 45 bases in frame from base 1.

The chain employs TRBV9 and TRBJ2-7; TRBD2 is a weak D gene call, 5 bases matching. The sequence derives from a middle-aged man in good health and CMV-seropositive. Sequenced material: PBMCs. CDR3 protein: CASSVAGSGAYEQYF. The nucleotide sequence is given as TGTGCCAGCAGCGTAGCGGGGTCAGGAGCCTACGAGCAGTACTTC.